This T cell receptor (beta chain) was found in a study of post-analysis software for immune sequencing data. Study-level points and caveats: Patients with multiple sclerosis recorded significantly lower normalized Chao1 diversity than controls, the study found.

Prepared libraries of TCR beta cDNA carried unique molecular identifiers. TCRdb used MiXCR to reprocess the PCR reads, holding one entry per CDR3 protein. The table includes about 400,000 distinct CDR3 sequences, roughly 36% detected once. In this sample, this clonotype turned up a few times. Antigen specificity is unknown. This receptor was taken from a girl aged 10-17 years with multiple sclerosis. Source material: blood.

This CDR3 reads CASGTEPPRYGYTF. In DNA, the CDR3 is TGCGCCAGCGGGACTGAACCTCCCCGCTATGGCTACACCTTC. V is TRBV5-1 and J is TRBJ1-2, with D perhaps TRBD1 (5 bases). V was trimmed by 7 bases and J by 4 bases, leaving 17 bases between them. The CDR3 totals 14 residues. Germline values: CDR1 SGHRS, CDR2 YFSETQ.